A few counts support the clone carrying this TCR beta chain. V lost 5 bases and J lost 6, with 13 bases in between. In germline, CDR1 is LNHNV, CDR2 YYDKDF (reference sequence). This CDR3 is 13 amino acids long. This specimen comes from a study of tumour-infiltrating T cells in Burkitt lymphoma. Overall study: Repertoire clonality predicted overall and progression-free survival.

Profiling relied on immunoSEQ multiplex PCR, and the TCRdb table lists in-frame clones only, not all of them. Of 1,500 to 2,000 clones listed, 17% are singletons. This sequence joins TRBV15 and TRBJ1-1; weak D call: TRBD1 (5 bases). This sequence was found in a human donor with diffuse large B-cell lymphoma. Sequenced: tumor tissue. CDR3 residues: CATSGVGRAEAFF. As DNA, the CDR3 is TGTGCCACCAGCGGGGTGGGGCGGGCTGAAGCTTTCTTT. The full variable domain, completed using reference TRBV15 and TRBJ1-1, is DAMVIQNPRYQVTQFGKPVTLSCSQTLNHNVMYWYQQKSSQAPKLLFHYYDKDFNNEADTPDNFQSRRPNTSFCFLDIRSPGLGDTAMYLCATSGVGRAEAFFGQGTRLTVV.